This passage covers 8 T cell receptor beta chains from one sample sequenced in a study of chemoradiotherapy in HPV16-positive cancers. Assay used: immunoSEQ multiplex PCR; TCRdb lists only in-frame clones, some missing. The sample lists over 5,000 clones, 65% to 80% seen once, with 12% in the top ten. The input for sequencing was tumor tissue, taken from a patient who underwent chemoradiotherapy. These receptor sequences come from a human donor with HPV-associated anogenital cancer.

V gene TRBV7-9 combines with J gene TRBJ1-4; tentative D call: TRBD1 (6 bases). Germline V gene sequence: CDR1 SEHNR, CDR2 FQNEAQ (reference sequence). The CDR3 runs to 15 residues. V was pared by 4 bases and J by 8 bases, with 17 bases between. CDR3 amino acids: CASSSEGGLDEKLFF. The CDR3 nucleotides are TGTGCCAGCAGCTCCGAGGGGGGGCTTGACGAAAAACTGTTTTTT.

The chain employs TRBV2 and TRBJ2-7; 11 nucleotides align to TRBD2. This CDR3 has 16 amino acids. From germline, CDR1 is SNHLY and CDR2 FYNNEI. V lost 3 bases, J lost 3 bases, and 7 bases stayed unmatched. CDR3 sequence (DNA): TGTGCCAGCAGTGACTGGTCGACTAGCGGGGACTACGAGCAGTACTTC. It is translated as CASSDWSTSGDYEQYF.

CDR3 in amino acids: CASSLGDEQFF. The CDR3 DNA follows: TGTGCCAGCAGCCTAGGCGATGAGCAGTTCTTC. The chain carries TRBV27 and TRBJ2-1; D not resolved. Germline V gene data show CDR1 as MNHEY and CDR2 as SMNVEV (reference sequence). The CDR3 covers 11 residues. Trimming left V 6 bases short and J 8 bases short, with 8 bases between.

The V gene is TRBV6-1, the J gene TRBJ1-1; D is perhaps TRBD1 (6 bases). Germline loops: CDR1 MNHNS, CDR2 SASEGT. This CDR3 region has 14 residues. The V end was cut by 10 bases, the J end by 7 bases, with 22 bases between. CDR3 residues: CATEARGASNEAFF. DNA for the CDR3: TGTGCCACCGAGGCCCGGGGGGCTTCGAATGAAGCTTTCTTT.

The CDR3 loop reads CASARDRGLLEQYF. The CDR3 coding sequence is TGTGCCAGCGCCCGGGACAGGGGGTTATTAGAGCAGTACTTC. The chain links TRBV11-1 to TRBJ2-7; 11 bases map to TRBD1. The ends lost 8 bases at V and 7 bases at J; junction bases unmatched: 10. CDR3 length equals 14 residues. Germline lookup yields CDR1 SGHAT and CDR2 FQDESV (reference sequence).

The CDR3, as DNA: TGTGCCAGCAGCAAAGCGGGAGTAGCCTACAATGAGCAGTTCTTC. Protein: CASSKAGVAYNEQFF. This chain joins TRBV7-3 and TRBJ2-1; 8 bases match TRBD2. CDR1 and CDR2 (germline): SGHTA, FQGTGA. V was clipped by 5 bases and J by 2 bases; unmatched bases: 5. The CDR3 sequence is 15 residues long.

This chain links TRBV29-1 with TRBJ2-5; 8 bases are a match to TRBD1. J lost 5 bases, V lost 7 bases, and 6 bases had no gene match. Germline values: CDR1 SQVTM, CDR2 ANQGSEA. This CDR3 comprises 12 residues. CDR3 amino acids: CSARTGTETQYF. The CDR3 DNA sequence: TGCAGCGCTCGGACAGGGACCGAGACCCAGTACTTC.

This sequence joins TRBV9 and TRBJ2-5; 9 bases map to TRBD2. The last part of the DNA fits TRBJ2-7 better; the J call may be wrong. Germline loops: CDR1 SGDLS, CDR2 YYNGEE. CDR3 length: 15 residues. The CDR3: CASSRSGSPYYEQYF. CDR3 DNA: TGTGCCAGCAGCCGTAGCGGGAGCCCTTACTACGAGCAGTACTTC.